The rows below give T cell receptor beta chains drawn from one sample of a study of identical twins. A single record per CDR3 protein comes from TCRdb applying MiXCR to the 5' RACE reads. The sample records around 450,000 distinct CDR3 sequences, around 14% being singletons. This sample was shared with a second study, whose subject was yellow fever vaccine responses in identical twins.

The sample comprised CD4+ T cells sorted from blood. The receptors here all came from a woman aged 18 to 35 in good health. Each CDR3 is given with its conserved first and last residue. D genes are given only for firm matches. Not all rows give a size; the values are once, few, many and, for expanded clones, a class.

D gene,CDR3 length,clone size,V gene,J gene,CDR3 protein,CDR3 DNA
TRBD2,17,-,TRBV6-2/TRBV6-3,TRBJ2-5,CASSTISGLAGEETQYF,TGTGCCAGCAGTACTATATCGGGACTAGCGGGGGAAGAGACCCAGTACTTC
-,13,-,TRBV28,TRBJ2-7,CASLKNFAFEQYF,TGTGCCAGCCTGAAGAATTTCGCCTTCGAGCAGTACTTC
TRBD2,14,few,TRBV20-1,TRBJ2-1,CSASVAGGPNEQFF,TGCAGTGCTTCCGTAGCGGGGGGGCCCAATGAGCAGTTCTTC
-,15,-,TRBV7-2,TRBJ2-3,CASSLAGRDVGTQYF,TGTGCCAGCAGCTTAGCCGGCCGAGACGTGGGTACGCAGTATTTT
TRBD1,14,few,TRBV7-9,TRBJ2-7,CASSPRQGQYEQYF,TGTGCCAGCAGCCCTCGACAGGGTCAATACGAGCAGTACTTC
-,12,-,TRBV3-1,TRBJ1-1,CASSPGERQAFF,TGTGCCAGCAGCCCCGGAGAAAGGCAAGCTTTCTTT
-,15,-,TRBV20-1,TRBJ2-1,CSASPARQTYNEQFF,TGCAGTGCTAGCCCAGCTAGGCAAACATACAATGAGCAGTTCTTC
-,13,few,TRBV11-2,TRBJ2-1,CASRKDRNNEQFF,TGTGCCAGCAGGAAGGACAGAAACAATGAGCAGTTCTTC
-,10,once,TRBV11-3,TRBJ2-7,CASSKPGGRF,TGTGCCAGCAGTAAACCGGGCGGACGCTTC
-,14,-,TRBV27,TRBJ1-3,CASSFTGSGNTIYF,TGTGCCAGCAGTTTTACAGGGTCTGGAAACACCATATATTTT
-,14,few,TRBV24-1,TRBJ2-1,CATSDAARTDEQFF,TGTGCCACCAGTGACGCTGCGCGAACCGATGAGCAGTTCTTC
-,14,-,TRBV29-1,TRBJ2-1,CSVEVTMAYNEQFF,TGCAGCGTTGAAGTGACCATGGCCTACAATGAGCAGTTCTTC
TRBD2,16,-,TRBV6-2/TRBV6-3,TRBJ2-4,CASRRGISFDKNIQYF,TGTGCCAGCAGGCGGGGGATTTCCTTTGACAAAAACATTCAGTACTTC
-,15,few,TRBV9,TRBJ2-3,CASSVDPAATDTQYF,TGTGCCAGCAGCGTAGATCCAGCGGCGACAGATACGCAGTATTTT
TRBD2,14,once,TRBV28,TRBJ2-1,CATGVAGGYNEQFF,TGTGCCACCGGGGTGGCGGGAGGCTACAATGAGCAGTTCTTC
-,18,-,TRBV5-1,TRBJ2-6,CASSFFGGVNSGANVLTF,TGCGCCAGCAGCTTCTTCGGCGGGGTAAACTCTGGGGCCAACGTCCTGACTTTC
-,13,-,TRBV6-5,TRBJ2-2,CASSYSLTGELFF,TGTGCCAGCAGTTACTCCCTTACCGGGGAGCTGTTTTTT
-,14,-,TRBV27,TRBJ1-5,CASAQRGSNQPQHF,TGTGCCAGCGCCCAACGGGGTAGCAATCAGCCCCAGCATTTT
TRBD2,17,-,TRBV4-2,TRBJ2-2,CASSQVELAGATGELFF,TGTGCCAGCAGCCAAGTGGAACTAGCGGGAGCCACCGGGGAGCTGTTTTTT
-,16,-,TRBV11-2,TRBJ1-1,CASSLRAWEGSTEAFF,TGTGCCAGCAGCTTAAGAGCGTGGGAGGGGTCCACTGAAGCTTTCTTT
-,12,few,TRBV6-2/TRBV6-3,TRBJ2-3,CASMDYGDTQYF,TGTGCCAGCATGGACTATGGAGATACGCAGTATTTT
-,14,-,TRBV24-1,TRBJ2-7,CATSDGTPTYEQYF,TGTGCCACCAGTGATGGGACACCCACCTACGAGCAGTACTTC
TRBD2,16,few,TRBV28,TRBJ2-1,CASSSLTSGAYNEQFF,TGTGCCAGCAGTTCCCTGACTAGCGGAGCATACAATGAGCAGTTCTTC
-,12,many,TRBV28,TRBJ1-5,CASSLLYQPQHF,TGTGCCAGCAGTTTACTCTATCAGCCCCAGCATTTT